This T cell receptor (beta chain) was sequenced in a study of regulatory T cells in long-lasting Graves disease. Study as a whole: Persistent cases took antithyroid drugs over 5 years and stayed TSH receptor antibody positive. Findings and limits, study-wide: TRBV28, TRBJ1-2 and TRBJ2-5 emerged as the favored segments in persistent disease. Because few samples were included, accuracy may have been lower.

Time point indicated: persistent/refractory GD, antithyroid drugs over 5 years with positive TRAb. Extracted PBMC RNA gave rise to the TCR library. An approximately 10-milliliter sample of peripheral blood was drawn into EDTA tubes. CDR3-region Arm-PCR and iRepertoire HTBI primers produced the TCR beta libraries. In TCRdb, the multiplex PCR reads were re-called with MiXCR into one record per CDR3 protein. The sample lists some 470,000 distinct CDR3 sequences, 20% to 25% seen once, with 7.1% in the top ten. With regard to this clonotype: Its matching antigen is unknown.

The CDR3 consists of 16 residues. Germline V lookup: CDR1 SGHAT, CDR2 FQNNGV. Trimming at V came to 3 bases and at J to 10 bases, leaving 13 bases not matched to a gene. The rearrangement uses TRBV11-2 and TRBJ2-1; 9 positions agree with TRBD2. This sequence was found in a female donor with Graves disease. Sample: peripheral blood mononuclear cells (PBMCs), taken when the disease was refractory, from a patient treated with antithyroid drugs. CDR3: CASSFPPGLAGFEQFF. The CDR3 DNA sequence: TGTGCCAGCAGCTTCCCCCCGGGACTAGCAGGATTCGAGCAGTTCTTC.